The following is a TCR beta chain sequence with its context. This sample stems from a study of T cell responses to AZD1222 COVID-19 vaccine. The length of the CDR3 is 14 residues. V gave up 6 bases and J gave up 7 bases, with 18 bases separating them. The V gene's germline CDR1 is MDHEN and CDR2 SYDVKM. Here immunoSEQ multiplex PCR was the method, and the copy in TCRdb shows in-frame clones only, minus some. This sample has about 100,000 clones, with roughly 86% found just once. V gene TRBV28 combines with J gene TRBJ1-2; a possible D gene is TRBD1 (5 bases). Sample: peripheral blood, taken on day 0 of AZD1222 vaccination. The receptor comes from an adult in good health. The CDR3 DNA reads as TGTGCCAGCAGCAGCGGGGGGGAAAGCGGTGGCTACACCTTC. It is translated as CASSSGGESGGYTF.